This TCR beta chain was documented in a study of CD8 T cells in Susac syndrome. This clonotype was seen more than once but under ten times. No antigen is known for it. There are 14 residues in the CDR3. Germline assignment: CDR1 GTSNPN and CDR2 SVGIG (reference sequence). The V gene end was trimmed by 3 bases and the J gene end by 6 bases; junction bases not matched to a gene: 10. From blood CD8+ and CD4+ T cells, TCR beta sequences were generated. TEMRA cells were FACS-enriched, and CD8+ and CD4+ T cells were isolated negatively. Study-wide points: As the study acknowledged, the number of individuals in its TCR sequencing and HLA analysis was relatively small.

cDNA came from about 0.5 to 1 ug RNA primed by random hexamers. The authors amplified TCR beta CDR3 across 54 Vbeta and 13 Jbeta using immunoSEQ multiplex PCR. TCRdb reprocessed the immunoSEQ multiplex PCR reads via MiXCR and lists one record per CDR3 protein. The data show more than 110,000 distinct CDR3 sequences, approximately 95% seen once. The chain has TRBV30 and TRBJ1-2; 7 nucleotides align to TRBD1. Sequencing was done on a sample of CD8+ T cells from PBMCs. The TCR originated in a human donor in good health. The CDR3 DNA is TGTGCCTGGAGCGCGGGGACAGCAGCTAATGGCTACACCTTC. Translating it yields CAWSAGTAANGYTF.